The 10 T cell receptor beta chains given below trace back to one sample, sequenced in a study of blood T cells in healthy people across ages. Through a sample-barcoded 5' primer and a J-beta primer mix, a second PCR was run for roughly 6 to 11 cycles. TCRdb redid the calling of the 5' RACE reads with MiXCR, one entry per CDR3 protein. The profile shows about 1,500,000 distinct CDR3 sequences, roughly 45% of them singletons. Sequenced input: blood. The receptor source for this set is a woman aged 18-29 years in good health.

As concerns this clonotype: Relative to the germline gene, one junction end is altered; a read error may explain this. V usage is TRBV6-2 or TRBV6-3 and J usage is TRBJ1-6, with D hard to call. This CDR3 has 18 residues. Per the germline V gene, CDR1 is MNHEY and CDR2 is SVGEGT. The CDR3 loop is CASRYSGVTAIYNSPPHF. CDR3 DNA: TGTGCCAGCAGATACAGCGGGGTCACCGCCATTTATAATTCACCCCCCCACTTT.

This clonotype was picked up many times. This chain uses TRBV28 with TRBJ2-3; a possible D gene is TRBD2 (5 bases). The CDR3 spans 15 residues. CDR1 MDHEN and CDR2 SYDVKM come from the germline V gene. V was trimmed by 7 bases and J by 2 bases, leaving 16 bases between them. The CDR3 coding sequence is TGTGCCAGCACCGGTTCTAGCCGCCTCACAGATACGCAGTATTTT. It yields the protein CASTGSSRLTDTQYF. The full variable domain, in which reference TRBV28 and TRBJ2-3 provide the parts outside the CDR3, is DVKVTQSSRYLVKRTGEKVFLECVQDMDHENMFWYRQDPGLGLRLIYFSYDVKMKEKGDIPEGYSVSREKKERFSLILESASTNQTSMYLCASTGSSRLTDTQYFGPGTRLTVL.

The rearrangement joins TRBV5-1 to TRBJ2-1, with 8 bases matching TRBD2. V lost 4 bases, J lost 9 bases, and 12 bases stayed unmatched. The length of the CDR3 is 15 residues. Germline loops: CDR1 SGHRS, CDR2 YFSETQ. In nucleotides, the CDR3 is TGCGCCAGCAGCCAAACGGGACTAGGGGCGGGTGAGCAGTTCTTC. As protein: CASSQTGLGAGEQFF.

The gene calls are TRBV2 and TRBJ2-7; 10 bases align to TRBD2. The germline gives CDR1 SNHLY, CDR2 FYNNEI. This CDR3 has 12 residues. V shed 7 bases, J shed 5 bases, and the junction held 2 bases outside the gene matches. CDR3 DNA: TGTGCCAGCAACCTAGCGGGAGACGAGCAGTACTTC. It is translated as CASNLAGDEQYF.

The CDR3 sequence: CSARDPMMTSSEAFF. CDR3 nucleotides: TGCAGTGCTAGAGATCCCATGATGACCTCGTCTGAAGCTTTCTTT. The rearrangement joins TRBV20-1 to TRBJ1-1; no clear D gene. Germline CDR1 is DFQATT and CDR2 is SNEGSKA (reference sequence). The CDR3 has 15 amino acids. Trimming left V 0 bases short and J 6 bases short, with 17 bases between.

To note about this clonotype: Relative to the germline gene, one junction end is altered; a read error may explain this. The chain joins TRBV24-1 to TRBJ1-2, with TRBD1 identical over 9 bases. The CDR3 has 15 residues. Germline values: CDR1 KGHDR, CDR2 SFDVKD. Written as DNA, the CDR3 is TGTGCCACCAGTGATCCCGGGACAGGGAACTATGGCTACACCTTT. Its translation is CATSDPGTGNYGYTF.

V and J are TRBV20-1 and TRBJ2-1; 11 bases line up with TRBD2. From germline, CDR1 is DFQATT and CDR2 SNEGSKA (reference sequence). The J segment lost 7 bases and the V segment lost 0 bases, leaving 11 bases of the junction unmatched. The CDR3 length is 17 residues. CDR3 DNA sequence: TGCAGTGCTAGAGATCTTGGTAGCGGGAGGGCTGGGAATGAGCAGTTCTTC. It codes for CSARDLGSGRAGNEQFF.

The chain joins TRBV4-2 to TRBJ2-2; TRBD2 might be the D (5 bases). The germline CDR1 and CDR2 sequences are LGHNA and YNFKEQ. Trimming took off 1 base at V and 8 bases at J, with 14 bases between the two ends. The CDR3 loop spans 15 amino acids. CDR3 nucleotide sequence: TGTGCCAGCAGCCAAGGGAAGGACTCTGCGGGGGAGCTGTTTTTT. As protein: CASSQGKDSAGELFF.

The chain has TRBV6-5 and TRBJ2-4, with 7 nucleotides matching TRBD2. V shed 5 bases and J 13 bases; nucleotides not matched to a gene: 17. The germline CDR1 and CDR2 sequences are MNHEY and SVGAGI. CDR3 length: 15 amino acids. The chain's CDR3 is CASSKEWTSPSEQYF. In DNA, the CDR3 is TGTGCCAGCAGTAAAGAATGGACTAGTCCGTCTGAGCAGTACTTC.

This chain joins TRBV5-6 and TRBJ2-3, with a possible D match to TRBD2 (5 bases). The germline V and J ends were trimmed by 2 bases and 6 bases, with 16 bases remaining between them. The germline V gene has CDR1 SGHDT and CDR2 YYEEEE. The length of the CDR3 is 15 residues. The DNA of the CDR3 is TGTGCCAGCAGCTTAGCGGCTTCGGGTTCCGATACGCAGTATTTT. It is translated as CASSLAASGSDTQYF. Variable domain in full (rest from reference TRBV5-6 and TRBJ2-3): DAGVTQSPTHLIKTRGQQVTLRCSPKSGHDTVSWYQQALGQGPQFIFQYYEEEERQRGNFPDRFSGHQFPNYSSELNVNALLLGDSALYLCASSLAASGSDTQYFGPGTRLTVL.